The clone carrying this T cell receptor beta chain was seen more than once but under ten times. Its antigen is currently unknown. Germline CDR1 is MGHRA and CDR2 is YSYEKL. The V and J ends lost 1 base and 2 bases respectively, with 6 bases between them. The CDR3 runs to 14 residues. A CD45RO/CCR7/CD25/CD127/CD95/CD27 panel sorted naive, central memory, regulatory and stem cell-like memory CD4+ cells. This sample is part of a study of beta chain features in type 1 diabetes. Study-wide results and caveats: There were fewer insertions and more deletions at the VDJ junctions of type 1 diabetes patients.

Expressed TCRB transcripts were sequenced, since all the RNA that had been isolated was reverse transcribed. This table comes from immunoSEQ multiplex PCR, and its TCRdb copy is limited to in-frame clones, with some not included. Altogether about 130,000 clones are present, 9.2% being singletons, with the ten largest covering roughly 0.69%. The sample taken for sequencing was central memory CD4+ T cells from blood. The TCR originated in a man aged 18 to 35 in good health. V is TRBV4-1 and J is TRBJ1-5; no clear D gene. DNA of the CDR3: TGCGCCAGCAGCCAAGCCAGCGGCAATCAGCCCCAGCATTTT. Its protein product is CASSQASGNQPQHF.